Reported below is one T cell receptor beta chain. TCRdb re-called the 5' RACE reads; one entry per CDR3 protein, DNA not given. Its table lists over 100,000 distinct CDR3 sequences. Germline CDR1 reads SGHTS; CDR2 reads YDEGEE. This CDR3 region has 13 residues. This sample is drawn from a study of monozygotic twins with inflammatory bowel disease. Whole blood that had not undergone T cell sorting provided the isolated total RNA. The sequencing sample was made of blood. The origin of this receptor is a human donor with ulcerative colitis or Crohn's disease, or a healthy co-twin of an affected twin (not recorded which). The chain links TRBV5-8 to TRBJ2-2. CDR3 sequence reads: CASSTRNTGELFF.